These T cell receptor beta chains were read from a single sample in a study of blood T cell repertoires in COVID-19. Data came from immunoSEQ multiplex PCR; TCRdb stores just in-frame clones and leaves some out. The sample lists about 130,000 clones; around 88% were seen once. Sequencing used peripheral blood. These receptors were obtained from a man in his fifties or sixties with acute or convalescent COVID-19. Each CDR3 is given with its conserved first and last residue. The D gene is left open where the match is weak. Size is omitted from some rows. Given values are once, few, many or a class for expanded clones.

clone size	V gene	D gene	J gene	CDR3 DNA	CDR3 protein
.	TRBV11-2	.	TRBJ2-1	TGTGCCAGCAGCTTAATGAGCGGGTACAATGAGCAGTTCTTC	CASSLMSGYNEQFF
once	TRBV19	.	TRBJ1-5	TGTGCCAGTAGATACTCAGCGTATAGCAATCAGCCCCAGCATTTT	CASRYSAYSNQPQHF
few	TRBV19	TRBD2	TRBJ2-2	TGTGCCAGTAGTAGCTGGGACACCTGGACTAGCGGGATTAACACCGGGGAGCTGTTTTTT	CASSSWDTWTSGINTGELFF
.	TRBV7-9	.	TRBJ1-6	TGTGCCAGCAGCCCGCAGGGCGAGGCCCTCCACTTT	CASSPQGEALHF
.	TRBV29-1	.	TRBJ1-2	TGCAGCGCTGGACAGACGAGAACTGACTATGGCTACACCTTC	CSAGQTRTDYGYTF
.	TRBV18	.	TRBJ2-3	TGTGCCAGCTCACGAGACAGTACTAGCACAGATACGCAGTATTTT	CASSRDSTSTDTQYF
.	TRBV27	.	TRBJ2-7	TGTGCCAGCAGTTCTTTTCGCGAGCAGTACTTC	CASSSFREQYF
.	TRBV2	TRBD1	TRBJ1-5	TGTGCCAGCCATGGGACAGGGGGCGGCGGCAATCAGCCCCAGCATTTT	CASHGTGGGGNQPQHF
.	TRBV2	.	TRBJ1-5	TGTGCCAGCACCATCGGGGGGGGGACCAATCAGCCCCAGCATTTT	CASTIGGGTNQPQHF
.	TRBV28	TRBD1	TRBJ2-2	TGTGCCAGTTCCCGGGACAGTAACACCGGGGAGCTGTTTTTT	CASSRDSNTGELFF
.	TRBV2	.	TRBJ1-1	TGTGCCAGCAGGGAGACAGGCCCTGAAGCTTTCTTT	CASRETGPEAFF
.	TRBV28	TRBD2	TRBJ2-1	TGTGCCAGCAGTTCAGGCGGGGGGGGTGTCAATGAGCAGTTCTTC	CASSSGGGGVNEQFF
.	TRBV25-1	TRBD1	TRBJ1-2	TGTGCCAGCAGTGCCCAAGCCGGGACAGGGCCGCTCTATGGCTACACCTTC	CASSAQAGTGPLYGYTF
.	TRBV18	.	TRBJ1-6	TGTGCCAGCTCACCCACGGAGGCCGGGACAAATTCACCCCTCCACTTT	CASSPTEAGTNSPLHF
.	TRBV19	.	TRBJ2-1	TGTGCCAGTAGTTGGGGGGAGTGGGATGAGCAGTTCTTC	CASSWGEWDEQFF
.	TRBV5-1	TRBD2	TRBJ2-1	TGCGCCAGCAGCTTGGGCGGGAGAGTTTACAATGAGCAGTTCTTC	CASSLGGRVYNEQFF
.	TRBV18	.	TRBJ1-1	TGTGCCAGCTCACCACCGGCCGGAGGGAACACTGAAGCTTTCTTT	CASSPPAGGNTEAFF
once	TRBV27	.	TRBJ1-1	TGTGCCAGCAGTAGTCTACCGGGGGGCACTGAAGCTTTCTTT	CASSSLPGGTEAFF
.	TRBV7-2	.	TRBJ1-1	TGTGCCAGCAGCCTTAAAGTACAGGGTTTCGGGACTTTCTTT	CASSLKVQGFGTFF
.	TRBV6-5	.	TRBJ1-2	TGTGCCAGCACGGACAGATCGAACTATGGCTACACCTTC	CASTDRSNYGYTF
.	TRBV6-4	TRBD1	TRBJ1-6	TGTGCCAGCAGTCGGACCGGGACAGGGTATTCACCCCTCCACTTT	CASSRTGTGYSPLHF
.	TRBV5-1	.	TRBJ1-2	TGCGCCAGCCGGCGGACAGACGCTAACTATGGCTACACCTTC	CASRRTDANYGYTF
.	TRBV30	TRBD1	TRBJ1-3	TGTGCCTGGAGGGAACAGGGGAACACCATATATTTT	CAWREQGNTIYF
.	TRBV24-1	TRBD2	TRBJ2-1	TGTGCCACCAGTGATTTGAAAGGCGCGGGGGGGCAATACAATGAGCAGTTCTTC	CATSDLKGAGGQYNEQFF
.	TRBV18	.	TRBJ1-3	TGTGCCAGCTCACCGGAGCGAAACACCATATATTTT	CASSPERNTIYF
.	TRBV10-1	.	TRBJ2-3	TGCGCCAGCAGTCCAGGGGCGGGTACGCAGTATTTT	CASSPGAGTQYF
.	TRBV2	.	TRBJ1-2	TGTGCCAGCAGTGGGGCAGGGCAAGTTGGTGGCTACACCTTC	CASSGAGQVGGYTF
.	TRBV27	.	TRBJ1-3	TGTGCCAGCAGTTTATCGCCAGGGACAGGAAACACCATATATTTT	CASSLSPGTGNTIYF
.	TRBV2	.	TRBJ1-6	TGTGCCAGCAGACAGAGCTATAATTCACCCCTCCACTTT	CASRQSYNSPLHF
.	TRBV11-2	.	TRBJ2-7	TGTGCCACCCGGGGGATCCCTCCCTACGAGCAGTACTTC	CATRGIPPYEQYF
few	TRBV7-9	TRBD1	TRBJ2-5	TGTGCCAGCAGCCAGGACAGGGGACAAGAGACCCAGTACTTC	CASSQDRGQETQYF
.	TRBV20-1	TRBD2	TRBJ2-1	TGCAGTGCTAGTCGCGGGGGGGTCTACAATGAGCAGTTCTTC	CSASRGGVYNEQFF
.	TRBV24-1	TRBD1	TRBJ2-7	TGTGCCACCATACTAGACAGGGCCCACCACTACGAGCAGTACTTC	CATILDRAHHYEQYF
.	TRBV5-4	TRBD1	TRBJ2-7	TGTGCCAGCAGGAAAGACAGGGGGCAAACCCACGAGCAGTACTTC	CASRKDRGQTHEQYF
.	TRBV18	.	TRBJ2-5	TGTGCCAGCTCACCCCTCCCGCAGGTACAAGAGACCCAGTACTTC	CASSPLPQVQETQYF
.	TRBV11-2	.	TRBJ2-5	TGTGCCAGCAGCTTAAGGGGGTGGCGCAGGGGATATCGGGAGACCCAGTACTTC	CASSLRGWRRGYRETQYF
.	TRBV9	TRBD2	TRBJ2-3	TGTGCCAGCAGCCCGATGGGAGGGGCAGATACGCAGTATTTT	CASSPMGGADTQYF
.	TRBV5-6	.	TRBJ1-2	TGTGCCAGCAGCGATCGACTCTATGGCTACACCTTC	CASSDRLYGYTF
.	TRBV7-2	TRBD1	TRBJ2-5	TGTGCCAGCAGGTCCGGGACAGGGGATGAGACCCAGTACTTC	CASRSGTGDETQYF
.	TRBV18	.	TRBJ1-1	TGTGCCAGCTCAAACCAGGGAAACACTGAAGCTTTCTTT	CASSNQGNTEAFF
.	TRBV5-6	TRBD1	TRBJ1-3	TGTGCCAGCAGCCCCCGACCGGGACAGGGGATTTTCACCATATATTTT	CASSPRPGQGIFTIYF
.	TRBV28	TRBD1	TRBJ1-2	TGTGCCAGCAGTTTCCACGGACAGGAGTATGGCTACACCTTC	CASSFHGQEYGYTF
.	TRBV9	.	TRBJ2-1	TGTGCCAGCAGCGTAGTAGTTTACGATGAGCAGTTCTTC	CASSVVVYDEQFF
.	TRBV15	.	TRBJ1-1	TGTGCCACCAGCACCCCCGGGGTCACTGAAGCTTTCTTT	CATSTPGVTEAFF
.	TRBV5-1	TRBD1	TRBJ1-2	TGCGCCAGCAGCTTCTACAGGGGGACGAACTATGGCTACACCTTC	CASSFYRGTNYGYTF
.	TRBV13	.	TRBJ2-5	TGTGCCAGCAGCTTAGAACAGGGTGCCGAGACCCAGTACTTC	CASSLEQGAETQYF
few	TRBV5-1	.	TRBJ1-1	TGCGCCAGCAGCTTGTTTGTTGTCAGGAACACTGAAGCTTTCTTT	CASSLFVVRNTEAFF
.	TRBV30	TRBD1	TRBJ1-5	TGTGCCTGGGCCCGACAGGGGGATCAGCCCCAGCATTTT	CAWARQGDQPQHF
.	TRBV7-9	TRBD1	TRBJ2-2	TGTGCCAGCAGCCCCTACCTGGGACAGCTCGGGGAGCTGTTTTTT	CASSPYLGQLGELFF
.	TRBV11-2	TRBD1	TRBJ2-7	TGTGCCAGCAGCTTAGATTGGGACAGGGCTTACGAGCAGTACTTC	CASSLDWDRAYEQYF
.	TRBV18	.	TRBJ1-1	TGTGCCAGCTCACCAAGGGCAGGGGACACTGAAGCTTTCTTT	CASSPRAGDTEAFF
.	TRBV28	.	TRBJ1-1	TGTGCCAGCAGTTTTTACTCAGGGAACACTGAAGCTTTCTTT	CASSFYSGNTEAFF
few	TRBV27	TRBD1	TRBJ1-2	TGTGCCAGCAGTGCCTTAGACAGGGGGCGAAACTATGGCTACACCTTC	CASSALDRGRNYGYTF
.	TRBV6-1	TRBD2	TRBJ2-3	TGTGCCAGCAGTGCCACCGCCGGGACTAGCGGGGACACAGATACGCAGTATTTT	CASSATAGTSGDTDTQYF
.	TRBV3-1/TRBV3-2	.	TRBJ2-1	TGTGCCAGCAGCCTAGCCCGGAGGGAGCAGTTCTTC	CASSLARREQFF